This is a list of T cell receptor beta chains from one sample in a study of T cells in localized non-small cell lung cancer. Data came from immunoSEQ multiplex PCR; TCRdb stores just in-frame clones and leaves some out. The table has 1,000 or so clones, around 20% seen once. The source was normal lung tissue next to the tumor, collected before any cancer treatment. These receptors were collected from a woman aged 35-70 years with stage II lung adenocarcinoma. CDR3s include the opening cysteine and the closing phenylalanine or tryptophan. D genes are given only for firm matches. Clone size appears in some rows only: once, few, many, or a class for an expanded clone.

abundance | d_gene | j_gene | v_gene | CDR3nt | CDR3aa
few | TRBD1 | TRBJ2-2 | TRBV11-3 | TGTGCCAGCAGCCGACCGGGACAGACAACCACCGGGGAGCTGTTTTTT | CASSRPGQTTTGELFF
- | - | TRBJ1-1 | TRBV11-3 | TGTGCCAGCAGCTCCGGGTTAGGGCAGGGGCGCAGGGCTGAAGCTTTCTTT | CASSSGLGQGRRAEAFF
hyperexpanded | - | TRBJ2-7 | TRBV9 | TGTGCCAGCAGCGTAGACGCAGGTGACTCCTACGAGCAGTACTTC | CASSVDAGDSYEQYF
- | - | TRBJ2-1 | TRBV28 | TGTGCCAGCAGTTTTTCACGACAGGACTACAATGAGCAGTTCTTC | CASSFSRQDYNEQFF
few | - | TRBJ2-7 | TRBV11-3 | TGTGCCAGCAGCTTAGATGCAACACCCTCCTACGAGCAGTACTTC | CASSLDATPSYEQYF
- | TRBD2 | TRBJ2-1 | TRBV14 | TGTGCCAGCAGCCGTTTGGGACTAGCGGGAGGACAGGAGCAGTTCTTC | CASSRLGLAGGQEQFF
few | TRBD1 | TRBJ1-2 | TRBV15 | TGTGCCACCAGCAGTAACAGGGGGATGGGGTATGGCTACACCTTC | CATSSNRGMGYGYTF
few | - | TRBJ2-2 | TRBV11-3 | TGTGCCAGCAGCTGGGGACGGGGACGGACCGGGGAGCTGTTTTTT | CASSWGRGRTGELFF
- | TRBD1 | TRBJ2-1 | TRBV16 | TGTGCCAGCAGCCAATCCAGGACAGGGCCCTACAATGAGCAGTTCTTC | CASSQSRTGPYNEQFF
large | - | TRBJ1-1 | TRBV6-8 | TGTGCCAGCAGTTATAATCCGGAGGCACAAGCTTTCTTT | CASSYNPEAQAFF
- | - | TRBJ1-1 | TRBV12-5 | TGTGCTAGTGGTCTGGACCTGACCGGAGCTTTCTTT | CASGLDLTGAFF
few | - | TRBJ2-7 | TRBV1 | TGCACCAGCAGCCAAGACCCAACAGGACTAGCGGTTTCCTACGAGCAGTACTTC | CTSSQDPTGLAVSYEQYF
few | TRBD1 | TRBJ1-5 | TRBV10-3 | TGTGCCATCAGTGAGAAAACAGGGGGCACGCAGCCCCAGCATTTT | CAISEKTGGTQPQHF
- | TRBD2 | TRBJ2-5 | TRBV29-1 | TGCAGCGTCGCGCGCCGGACTAGCACTGAAGAGACCCAGTACTTC | CSVARRTSTEETQYF
medium-sized | TRBD1 | TRBJ1-2 | TRBV11-3 | TGTGCCAGCAGCCAGGGGGGGACCCACTATGGCTACACCTTC | CASSQGGTHYGYTF
medium-sized | TRBD2 | TRBJ2-2 | TRBV11-3 | TGTGCCAGCACCCTGGGACTATCTACCGGGGAGCTGTTTTTT | CASTLGLSTGELFF
few | TRBD1 | TRBJ2-2 | TRBV5-3 | TGTGCCAGAAGCTTGGACGGGACAGGGACAACCGGGGAGCTGTTTTTT | CARSLDGTGTTGELFF
medium-sized | TRBD1 | TRBJ1-2 | TRBV6-8 | TGTGCCAGCAGCTCAGGGGGGGATGGCTACACCTTC | CASSSGGDGYTF
- | TRBD2 | TRBJ2-1 | TRBV19 | TGTGCCAGTAGTATTTACGCCGGGACTAGCGGCGACAATGAGCAGTTCTTC | CASSIYAGTSGDNEQFF
few | TRBD1 | TRBJ2-3 | TRBV11-3 | TGTGCCAGCAGCTCGGACAGGGACACAGATACGCAGTATTTT | CASSSDRDTDTQYF
- | - | TRBJ2-5 | TRBV12-5 | TGTGCTAGTGGTTTGGGATGGGGAGGTGAGACCCAGTACTTC | CASGLGWGGETQYF
- | - | TRBJ1-5 | TRBV29-1 | TGCAGCGCCAGTGCTTCGGTCGGACCAAGCAATCAGCCCCAGCATTTT | CSASASVGPSNQPQHF
- | - | TRBJ2-4 | TRBV9 | TGTGCCAGCAGTACCGGACAGGGAGGGAAAGAGTACTTC | CASSTGQGGKEYF
- | - | TRBJ2-5 | TRBV15 | TGTGCCACCAGCAGCCAGCGAGTAGAACAGACCCAGTACTTC | CATSSQRVEQTQYF
- | - | TRBJ2-3 | TRBV11-3 | TGTGCCAGCAGCCCCGATTACACGTCAGATACGCAGTATTTT | CASSPDYTSDTQYF
- | TRBD1 | TRBJ1-2 | TRBV19 | TGTGCCAGTAGTATATCGTCAGGGGGCTATGGCTACACCTTC | CASSISSGGYGYTF
- | - | TRBJ2-2 | TRBV6-8 | TGTGCCAGCAGTTACGGACCCCACACCGGGGAGCTGTTTTTT | CASSYGPHTGELFF
medium-sized | TRBD1 | TRBJ1-4 | TRBV11-3 | TGTGCCAGCAGTCGACAGGGAAGAAATGAAAAACTGTTTTTT | CASSRQGRNEKLFF
medium-sized | TRBD1 | TRBJ2-5 | TRBV11-3 | TGTGCCAGCAGCTTTAACAGGGGCAAAGAGACCCAGTACTTC | CASSFNRGKETQYF
medium-sized | TRBD2 | TRBJ2-1 | TRBV11-3 | TGTGCCAGCAGCCCTACTAGCGGACCCTACAATGAGCAGTTCTTC | CASSPTSGPYNEQFF
few | - | TRBJ2-3 | TRBV30 | TGTGCCTGGAGTAAAAGGGAAAGGGATACGCAGTATTTT | CAWSKRERDTQYF
few | - | TRBJ1-1 | TRBV19 | TGTGCCAGTAGTATTAAGGCGGGCAGTTTGAACACTGAAGCTTTCTTT | CASSIKAGSLNTEAFF
few | - | TRBJ2-1 | TRBV11-3 | TGTGCCAGCAGCGGAGGGTCTACCAGCTCCTACAATGAGCAGTTCTTC | CASSGGSTSSYNEQFF
large | - | TRBJ1-1 | TRBV19 | TGTGCCAGTAGTCGATACCCCATTCCTACGGGGACTGAAGCTTTCTTT | CASSRYPIPTGTEAFF
- | - | TRBJ2-7 | TRBV18 | TGTGCCAGCTCACTGCAGAGATCCTACGAGCAGTACTTC | CASSLQRSYEQYF
- | - | TRBJ2-1 | TRBV29-1 | TGCAGCGTTCTTGCTGGCGCGGAGTCCTACAATGAGCAGTTCTTC | CSVLAGAESYNEQFF
few | - | TRBJ1-2 | TRBV4-1 | TGCGCCAGCAGCCAAGATAAGGGGGGCGTCGCCTATGGCTACACCTTC | CASSQDKGGVAYGYTF
medium-sized | TRBD2 | TRBJ2-5 | TRBV11-3 | TGTGCCAGCAGCTTCTCACTAGCGGGGGGTCAAGAGACCCAGTACTTC | CASSFSLAGGQETQYF
- | TRBD2 | TRBJ2-3 | TRBV4-1 | TGCGCCAGCAGCCAAGAGGGACTAGCGGGAGGGCCCACAGATACGCAGTATTTT | CASSQEGLAGGPTDTQYF
few | TRBD2 | TRBJ2-7 | TRBV9 | TGTGCCAGCAGCCTAACTAGCGGAGCCTACGAGCAGTACTTC | CASSLTSGAYEQYF
few | - | TRBJ1-2 | TRBV9 | TGTGCCAGCAGTGGGACACCCGCTTTTTACTATGGCTACACCTTC | CASSGTPAFYYGYTF
large | TRBD2 | TRBJ2-7 | TRBV11-3 | TGTGCCAGCAGCTTCGACCTAGCGGGATCCTCCTACGAGCAGTACTTC | CASSFDLAGSSYEQYF
few | TRBD1 | TRBJ2-5 | TRBV15 | TGTGCCACCAGCCTCCGGACAGGCCAAGAGACCCAGTACTTC | CATSLRTGQETQYF
large | - | TRBJ1-1 | TRBV6-8 | TGTGCCAGCAGGGGCTCCGAGAACACTGAAGCTTTCTTT | CASRGSENTEAFF
- | TRBD1 | TRBJ1-5 | TRBV6-8 | TGTGCCAGCAGTTACTCAGGAGGGGGCGCAGGGAGTCAGCCCCAGCATTTT | CASSYSGGGAGSQPQHF
few | - | TRBJ2-7 | TRBV11-3 | TGTGCCAGCAGCTTGGCCGGGAGTTACACCTACGAGCAGTACTTC | CASSLAGSYTYEQYF
- | - | TRBJ1-5 | TRBV5-1 | TGCGCCAGCAGCTTGGATACAGGAGTAGATCAGCCCCAGCATTTT | CASSLDTGVDQPQHF
few | - | TRBJ2-5 | TRBV11-3 | TGTGCCAGCAGCCTCGGCGCGAGTCTCCAAGAGACCCAGTACTTC | CASSLGASLQETQYF
medium-sized | TRBD1 | TRBJ1-2 | TRBV6-8 | TGTGCCAGTAGCTCAGGGGGCGATGGCTACACCTTC | CASSSGGDGYTF
hyperexpanded | - | TRBJ1-1 | TRBV11-3 | TGTGCCAGCAGCTTAGAAGGGACGGGGTTCGGCGCTTTCTTT | CASSLEGTGFGAFF
few | - | TRBJ2-7 | TRBV19 | TGTGCCAGTAGGCCGAACCCCCTTAGCGAGCAGTACTTC | CASRPNPLSEQYF
- | TRBD1 | TRBJ2-7 | TRBV25-1 | TGTGCCAGCAGTGACCCCGGGACAGCTTTACCCGAGCAGTACTTC | CASSDPGTALPEQYF
few | - | TRBJ1-1 | TRBV7-4 | TGTGCCAGCAGCGCAGGGGTACGCACTGAAGCTTTCTTT | CASSAGVRTEAFF
- | - | TRBJ2-7 | TRBV10-2 | TGCGCCAGCAGTGAGTCGAGTACTAGCAGCTACGAGCAGTACTTC | CASSESSTSSYEQYF